The rows below give T cell receptor beta chains drawn from one sample of a study of human T cells and chemical hapten exposure. MiXCR, applied by TCRdb to the 5' RACE reads, yields one record per CDR3 protein. The sample includes 130,000 or so distinct CDR3 sequences, 4.1% of them seen just once. These receptors came from a female donor in good health. Both conserved end residues are part of each CDR3. Fields, in order: CDR3 length, clone size, V gene, D gene, J gene, CDR3 protein, CDR3 DNA. D genes are given only for firm matches. Clone sizes are given selectively: once, few, many, or a class where the clone is expanded.

length: 15
size: many
V: TRBV7-2
D: .
J: TRBJ2-1
CDR3: CASSSLYRSYNEQFF
DNA: TGTGCCAGCAGCTCTTTATACCGCTCCTACAATGAGCAGTTCTTC

length: 15
size: many
V: TRBV7-9
D: .
J: TRBJ2-7
CDR3: CASSLLGSGYGEQYF
DNA: TGTGCCAGCAGCTTACTGGGGTCAGGGTACGGCGAGCAGTACTTC

length: 16
size: many
V: TRBV20-1
D: TRBD1
J: TRBJ1-2
CDR3: CSARDGTGGLFSGYTF
DNA: TGCAGTGCTAGAGATGGTACAGGGGGCCTTTTCTCTGGCTACACCTTC

length: 14
size: many
V: TRBV5-1
D: .
J: TRBJ2-7
CDR3: CASSPSGNSYEQYF
DNA: TGCGCCAGCAGCCCCTCTGGGAACTCCTACGAGCAGTACTTC

length: 18
size: many
V: TRBV20-1
D: .
J: TRBJ1-6
CDR3: CSARAPGLRSSYNSPLHF
DNA: TGCAGTGCTAGAGCTCCGGGACTGAGAAGCTCCTATAATTCACCCCTCCACTTT

length: 12
size: many
V: TRBV20-1
D: .
J: TRBJ1-1
CDR3: CSAPGPLTEAFF
DNA: TGCAGTGCTCCCGGCCCTCTTACTGAAGCTTTCTTT

length: 17
size: many
V: TRBV23-1
D: .
J: TRBJ2-1
CDR3: CASSQFHGVGSYNEQFF
DNA: TGCGCCAGCAGTCAGTTTCACGGCGTAGGCTCCTACAATGAGCAGTTCTTC

length: 15
size: many
V: TRBV5-1
D: TRBD1
J: TRBJ1-1
CDR3: CASSVTGIPDTEAFF
DNA: TGCGCCAGCAGCGTGACAGGGATTCCAGACACTGAAGCTTTCTTT

length: 14
size: many
V: TRBV3-1
D: .
J: TRBJ1-5
CDR3: CASSYTGSNQPQHF
DNA: TGTGCCAGCAGCTACACAGGGTCCAATCAGCCCCAGCATTTT

length: 20
size: few
V: TRBV4-2
D: TRBD2
J: TRBJ2-3
CDR3: CASSQAGLAGGLGSTDTQYF
DNA: TGTGCCAGCAGCCAAGCGGGACTAGCGGGGGGGCTGGGGAGCACAGATACGCAGTATTTT

length: 14
size: many
V: TRBV18
D: .
J: TRBJ1-5
CDR3: CASSPSHTDHTQHF
DNA: TGTGCCAGCTCACCAAGTCATACAGATCATACCCAGCATTTT

length: 15
size: few
V: TRBV12-3/TRBV12-4
D: .
J: TRBJ1-1
CDR3: CASSKALIMNTEAFF
DNA: TGTGCCAGCAGTAAGGCTTTAATTATGAACACTGAAGCTTTCTTT

length: 12
size: many
V: TRBV28
D: .
J: TRBJ2-4
CDR3: CASSLQRTAGYF
DNA: TGTGCCAGCAGTTTACAACGGACAGCTGGGTACTTC

length: 14
size: many
V: TRBV27
D: .
J: TRBJ2-7
CDR3: CASTPRDPPYEQYF
DNA: TGTGCCAGCACCCCTCGGGACCCACCCTACGAGCAGTACTTC

length: 11
size: many
V: TRBV7-9
D: .
J: TRBJ1-2
CDR3: CASHSRGGYTF
DNA: TGTGCCAGTCACAGTCGCGGTGGCTACACCTTC

length: 14
size: many
V: TRBV20-1
D: .
J: TRBJ2-3
CDR3: CSASWGVWADTQYF
DNA: TGCAGTGCTAGTTGGGGGGTTTGGGCAGATACGCAGTATTTT

length: 11
size: .
V: TRBV28
D: .
J: TRBJ1-2
CDR3: CASSSQGGYTF
DNA: TGTGCCAGCAGTTCGCAAGGTGGCTACACCTTC

length: 15
size: many
V: TRBV6-2/TRBV6-3
D: .
J: TRBJ2-7
CDR3: CASSRRQGMSYEQYF
DNA: TGTGCCAGCAGCCGCCGCCAGGGGATGAGTTACGAGCAGTACTTC

length: 15
size: many
V: TRBV6-2/TRBV6-3
D: TRBD1
J: TRBJ1-4
CDR3: CATRRDSDGSEKLFF
DNA: TGTGCCACACGAAGGGACAGCGACGGTAGTGAAAAACTGTTTTTT

length: 14
size: many
V: TRBV7-2
D: .
J: TRBJ1-3
CDR3: CASSPLGPGNTIYF
DNA: TGTGCCAGCAGCCCCTTAGGGCCTGGAAACACCATATATTTT

length: 12
size: many
V: TRBV25-1
D: .
J: TRBJ2-5
CDR3: CASKGIQETQYF
DNA: TGTGCCAGCAAGGGAATCCAAGAGACCCAGTACTTC

length: 14
size: few
V: TRBV28
D: TRBD2
J: TRBJ2-5
CDR3: CASIGSGGGETQYF
DNA: TGTGCCAGCATAGGTAGCGGGGGTGGAGAGACCCAGTACTTC

length: 12
size: few
V: TRBV5-1
D: .
J: TRBJ2-7
CDR3: CASSDPPGEQYF
DNA: TGCGCCAGCAGCGACCCCCCCGGCGAGCAGTACTTC

length: 12
size: many
V: TRBV29-1
D: TRBD2
J: TRBJ2-2
CDR3: CSVNRGGGELFF
DNA: TGCAGCGTGAACCGGGGGGGAGGGGAGCTGTTTTTT

length: 15
size: many
V: TRBV28
D: .
J: TRBJ1-5
CDR3: CASRPQGYANQPQHF
DNA: TGTGCCAGCAGGCCACAGGGTTATGCAAATCAGCCCCAGCATTTT

length: 14
size: many
V: TRBV9
D: .
J: TRBJ1-5
CDR3: CASSTGQFNQPQHF
DNA: TGTGCCAGCAGCACTGGACAGTTCAATCAGCCCCAGCATTTT

length: 16
size: .
V: TRBV11-2
D: TRBD2
J: TRBJ2-2
CDR3: CASRPGLAGITGELFF
DNA: TGTGCCAGCAGGCCCGGACTAGCGGGGATCACCGGGGAGCTGTTTTTT

length: 13
size: many
V: TRBV20-1
D: .
J: TRBJ1-5
CDR3: CSAPGYSNQPQHF
DNA: TGCAGTGCTCCAGGGTATAGCAATCAGCCCCAGCATTTT

length: 17
size: many
V: TRBV6-2/TRBV6-3
D: TRBD1
J: TRBJ1-2
CDR3: CASSHDIRRDRVYGYTF
DNA: TGTGCCAGCAGTCACGACATCCGCCGGGACAGGGTCTATGGCTACACCTTC

length: 18
size: .
V: TRBV7-9
D: .
J: TRBJ2-3
CDR3: CASSLVLATPPPHHTQYF
DNA: TGTGCCAGCAGCTTGGTATTAGCGACCCCCCCTCCGCACCATACGCAGTATTTT

length: 16
size: many
V: TRBV7-9
D: .
J: TRBJ1-3
CDR3: CASSTPETVSGNTIYF
DNA: TGTGCCAGCAGTACCCCCGAGACAGTCTCTGGAAACACCATATATTTT

length: 14
size: .
V: TRBV2
D: TRBD1
J: TRBJ1-1
CDR3: CASSRTGRSTEAFF
DNA: TGTGCCAGCTCCCGGACAGGTCGGAGCACTGAAGCTTTCTTT

length: 16
size: many
V: TRBV28
D: .
J: TRBJ1-1
CDR3: CASSSLTGKGDTEAFF
DNA: TGTGCCAGCAGTTCCCTGACCGGTAAGGGGGACACTGAAGCTTTCTTT

length: 13
size: many
V: TRBV30
D: .
J: TRBJ2-2
CDR3: CAWSLGYTGELFF
DNA: TGTGCCTGGAGTCTGGGGTACACCGGGGAGCTGTTTTTT

length: 13
size: many
V: TRBV11-2
D: .
J: TRBJ2-5
CDR3: CASSWGLQETQYF
DNA: TGTGCCAGCAGCTGGGGATTGCAAGAGACCCAGTACTTC